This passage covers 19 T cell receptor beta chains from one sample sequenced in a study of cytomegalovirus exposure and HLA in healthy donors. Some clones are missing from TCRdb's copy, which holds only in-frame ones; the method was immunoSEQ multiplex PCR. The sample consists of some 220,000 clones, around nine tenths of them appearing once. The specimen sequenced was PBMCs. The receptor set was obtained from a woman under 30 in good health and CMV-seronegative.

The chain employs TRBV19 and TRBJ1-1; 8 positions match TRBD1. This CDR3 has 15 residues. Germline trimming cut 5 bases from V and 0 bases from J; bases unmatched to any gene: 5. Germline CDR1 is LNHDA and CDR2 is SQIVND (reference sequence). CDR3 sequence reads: CASSWTGRMNTEAFF. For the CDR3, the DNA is TGTGCCAGTAGTTGGACAGGGAGGATGAACACTGAAGCTTTCTTT.

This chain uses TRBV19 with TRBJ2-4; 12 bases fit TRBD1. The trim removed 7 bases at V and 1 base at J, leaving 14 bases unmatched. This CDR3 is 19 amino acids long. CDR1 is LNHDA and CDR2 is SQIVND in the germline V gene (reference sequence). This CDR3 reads CASNNGGTGGALAKNIQYF. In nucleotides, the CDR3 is TGTGCCAGTAATAACGGGGGGACAGGGGGCGCGTTGGCCAAAAACATTCAGTACTTC.

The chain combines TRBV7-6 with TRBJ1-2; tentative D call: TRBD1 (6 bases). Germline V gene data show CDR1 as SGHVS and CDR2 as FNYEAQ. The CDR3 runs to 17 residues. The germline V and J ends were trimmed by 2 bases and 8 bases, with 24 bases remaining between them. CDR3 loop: CASSLRPQGQGSDGYTF. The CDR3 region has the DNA TGTGCCAGCAGCTTACGGCCCCAGGGGCAGGGGAGTGACGGCTACACCTTC.

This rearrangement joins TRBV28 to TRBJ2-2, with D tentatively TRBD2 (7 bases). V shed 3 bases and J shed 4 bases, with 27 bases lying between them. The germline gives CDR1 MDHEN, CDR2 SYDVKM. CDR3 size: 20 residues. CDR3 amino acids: CASSFFPLLRVGGGTGELFF. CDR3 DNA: TGTGCCAGCAGTTTTTTCCCCCTTCTCCGGGTGGGAGGGGGCACCGGGGAGCTGTTTTTT. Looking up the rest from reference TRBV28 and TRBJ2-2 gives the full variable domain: DVKVTQSSRYLVKRTGEKVFLECVQDMDHENMFWYRQDPGLGLRLIYFSYDVKMKEKGDIPEGYSVSREKKERFSLILESASTNQTSMYLCASSFFPLLRVGGGTGELFFGEGSRLTVL.

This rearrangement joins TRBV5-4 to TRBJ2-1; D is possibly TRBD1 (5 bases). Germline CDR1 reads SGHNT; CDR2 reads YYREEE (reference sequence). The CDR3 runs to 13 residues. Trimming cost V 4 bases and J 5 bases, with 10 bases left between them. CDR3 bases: TGTGCCAGCAGCATGGACACAGACAATGAGCAGTTCTTC. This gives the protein CASSMDTDNEQFF. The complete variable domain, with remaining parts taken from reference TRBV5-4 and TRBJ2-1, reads ETGVTQSPTHLIKTRGQQVTLRCSSQSGHNTVSWYQQALGQGPQFIFQYYREEENGRGNFPPRFSGLQFPNYSSELNVNALELDDSALYLCASSMDTDNEQFFGPGTRLTVL.

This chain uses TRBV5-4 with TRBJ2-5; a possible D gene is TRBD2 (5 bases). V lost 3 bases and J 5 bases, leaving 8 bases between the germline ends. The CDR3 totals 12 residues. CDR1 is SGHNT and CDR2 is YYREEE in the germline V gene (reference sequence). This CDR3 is CASSWTGETQYF. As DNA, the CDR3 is TGTGCCAGCAGCTGGACGGGGGAGACCCAGTACTTC.

This chain's CDR3 is CAISPPGSYNEQFF. DNA of the CDR3: TGTGCCATCAGTCCCCCCGGGTCCTACAATGAGCAGTTCTTC. The V and J genes are TRBV10-3 and TRBJ2-1; D ambiguous. The CDR3 is 14 amino acids. Germline V lookup: CDR1 ENHRY, CDR2 SYGVKD. Trimming removed 5 bases at V and 1 base at J, with 9 bases between.

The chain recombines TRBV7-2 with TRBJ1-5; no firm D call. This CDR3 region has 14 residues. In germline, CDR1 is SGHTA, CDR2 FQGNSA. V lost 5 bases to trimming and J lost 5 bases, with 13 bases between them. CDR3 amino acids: CASSPRPGDQPQHF. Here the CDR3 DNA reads TGTGCCAGCAGCCCCCGGCCCGGGGATCAGCCCCAGCATTTT.

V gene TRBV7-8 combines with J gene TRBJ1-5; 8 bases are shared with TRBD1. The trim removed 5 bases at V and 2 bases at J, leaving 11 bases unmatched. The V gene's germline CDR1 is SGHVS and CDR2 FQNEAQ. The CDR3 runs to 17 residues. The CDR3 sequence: CASSPGQGGIGNQPQHF. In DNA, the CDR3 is TGTGCCAGCAGCCCAGGACAGGGAGGAATAGGCAATCAGCCCCAGCATTTT.

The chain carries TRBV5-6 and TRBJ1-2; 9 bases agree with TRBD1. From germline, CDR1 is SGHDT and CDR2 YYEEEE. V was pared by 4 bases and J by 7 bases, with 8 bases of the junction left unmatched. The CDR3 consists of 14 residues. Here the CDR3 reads CASSAGTGYGGYTF. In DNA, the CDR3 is TGTGCCAGCAGCGCTGGGACAGGGTATGGTGGCTACACCTTC.

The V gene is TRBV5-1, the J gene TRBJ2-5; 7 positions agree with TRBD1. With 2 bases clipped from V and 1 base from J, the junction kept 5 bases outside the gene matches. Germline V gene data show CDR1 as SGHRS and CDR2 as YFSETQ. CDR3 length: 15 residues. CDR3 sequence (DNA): TGCGCCAGCAGCTTACCAGACAGGGCCCAAGAGACCCAGTACTTC. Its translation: CASSLPDRAQETQYF.

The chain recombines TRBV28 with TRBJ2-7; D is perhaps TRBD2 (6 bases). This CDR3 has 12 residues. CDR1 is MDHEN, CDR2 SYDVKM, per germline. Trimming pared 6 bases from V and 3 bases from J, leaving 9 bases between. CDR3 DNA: TGTGCCAGCAGCGGAGGGAGCTACGAGCAGTACTTC. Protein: CASSGGSYEQYF.

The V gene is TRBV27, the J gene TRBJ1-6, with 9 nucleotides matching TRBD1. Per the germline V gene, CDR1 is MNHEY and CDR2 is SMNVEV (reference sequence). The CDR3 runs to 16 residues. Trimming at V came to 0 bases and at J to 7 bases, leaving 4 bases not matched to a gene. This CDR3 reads CASSLSGTGRNSPLHF. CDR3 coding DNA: TGTGCCAGCAGTTTATCGGGGACAGGGCGAAATTCACCCCTCCACTTT.

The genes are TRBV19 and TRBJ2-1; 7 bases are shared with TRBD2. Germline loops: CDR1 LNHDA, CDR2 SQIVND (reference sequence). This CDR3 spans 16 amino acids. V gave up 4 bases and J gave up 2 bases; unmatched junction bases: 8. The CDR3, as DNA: TGTGCCAGTAGTACGTTAGGGACTACACCCTACAATGAGCAGTTCTTC. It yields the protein CASSTLGTTPYNEQFF.

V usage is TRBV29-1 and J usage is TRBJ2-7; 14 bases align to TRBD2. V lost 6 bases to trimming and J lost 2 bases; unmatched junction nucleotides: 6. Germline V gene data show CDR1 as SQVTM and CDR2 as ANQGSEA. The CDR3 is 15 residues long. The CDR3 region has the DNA TGCAGCGTAGCCGGGACTAGCGGGAGAACCTACGAGCAGTACTTC. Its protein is CSVAGTSGRTYEQYF.

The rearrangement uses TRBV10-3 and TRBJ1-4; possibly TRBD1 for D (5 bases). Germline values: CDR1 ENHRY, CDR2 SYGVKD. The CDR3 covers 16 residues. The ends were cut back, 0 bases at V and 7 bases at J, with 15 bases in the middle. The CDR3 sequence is CAISESVGSGGEKLFF. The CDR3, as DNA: TGTGCCATCAGTGAGTCAGTGGGGTCCGGGGGTGAAAAACTGTTTTTT.

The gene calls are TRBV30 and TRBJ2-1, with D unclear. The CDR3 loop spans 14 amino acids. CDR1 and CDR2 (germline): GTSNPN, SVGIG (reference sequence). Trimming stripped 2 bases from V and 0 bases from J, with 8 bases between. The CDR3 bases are TGTGCCTGGAGTTGGGCGAGCTCCTACAATGAGCAGTTCTTC. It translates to CAWSWASSYNEQFF.

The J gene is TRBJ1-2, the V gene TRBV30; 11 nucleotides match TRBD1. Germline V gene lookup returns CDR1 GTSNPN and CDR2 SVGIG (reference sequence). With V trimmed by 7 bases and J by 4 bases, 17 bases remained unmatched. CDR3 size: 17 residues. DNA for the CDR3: TGTGCCTTGGGTGGCGTACCGGGACAGGGGGTGCCCTATGGCTACACCTTC. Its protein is CALGGVPGQGVPYGYTF.

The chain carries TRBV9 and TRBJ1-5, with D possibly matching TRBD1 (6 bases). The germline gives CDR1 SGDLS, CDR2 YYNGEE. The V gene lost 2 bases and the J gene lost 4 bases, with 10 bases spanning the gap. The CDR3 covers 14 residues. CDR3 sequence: CASSVTGSNQPQHF. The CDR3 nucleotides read TGTGCCAGCAGCGTGACAGGTTCAAATCAGCCCCAGCATTTT. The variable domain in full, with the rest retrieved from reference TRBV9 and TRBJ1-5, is DSGVTQTPKHLITATGQRVTLRCSPRSGDLSVYWYQQSLDQGLQFLIQYYNGEERAKGNILERFSAQQFPDLHSELNLSSLELGDSALYFCASSVTGSNQPQHFGDGTRLSIL.